One and the same sample provided the 8 T cell receptor beta chains below, sequenced in a study of blood T cell repertoires in COVID-19. The assay was immunoSEQ multiplex PCR, and TCRdb's table has in-frame clones only and misses some. The sample comprises around 73,000 clones, approximately 84% of which are singletons, and around 28% rests with the top ten. Material: peripheral blood. These receptors were obtained from a human donor in a cohort sampled during active COVID-19.

The rearrangement joins TRBV15 to TRBJ2-7; TRBD1 is a possible D gene (5 bases). This CDR3 is 14 amino acids long. CDR1 and CDR2 from the germline V gene are LNHNV and YYDKDF (reference sequence). With 0 bases removed from V and 5 bases from J, the gap between germline ends came to 11 bases. Written as DNA, the CDR3 is TGTGCCACCAGCAGAGAAGGGGCCGGCCACGAGCAGTACTTC. The encoded protein is CATSREGAGHEQYF.

This clone was picked up one time. The rearrangement uses TRBV9 and TRBJ2-2, with D possibly TRBD2 on 5 matching bases. Germline CDR1 reads SGDLS; CDR2 reads YYNGEE. CDR3 length: 17 residues. Trimming took 0 bases from V and 5 from J, leaving 17 bases between them. In DNA form, the CDR3 reads TGTGCCAGCAGCGTAGGGGGATCGCCCCGCGGGACCGGGGAGCTGTTTTTT. Its translation is CASSVGGSPRGTGELFF. The full variable domain, its missing parts supplied by reference TRBV9 and TRBJ2-2, is DSGVTQTPKHLITATGQRVTLRCSPRSGDLSVYWYQQSLDQGLQFLIQYYNGEERAKGNILERFSAQQFPDLHSELNLSSLELGDSALYFCASSVGGSPRGTGELFFGEGSRLTVL.

The gene calls are TRBV7-9 and TRBJ2-5; no clear D gene. Trimming left V 0 bases short and J 5 bases short, with 13 bases between. This CDR3 comprises 15 residues. Germline V gene lookup returns CDR1 SEHNR and CDR2 FQNEAQ (reference sequence). CDR3 sequence: CASSLAKTRFETQYF. CDR3 coding DNA: TGTGCCAGCAGCTTAGCTAAGACCAGGTTTGAGACCCAGTACTTC. Combining the CDR3 with reference TRBV7-9 and TRBJ2-5 gives the whole variable domain DTGVSQNPRHKITKRGQNVTFRCDPISEHNRLYWYRQTLGQGPEFLTYFQNEAQLEKSRLLSDRFSAERPKGSFSTLEIQRTEQGDSAMYLCASSLAKTRFETQYFGPGTRLLVL.

V usage is TRBV4-1 and J usage is TRBJ1-2, with D maybe TRBD1 (6 bases). V gave up 1 base and J gave up 8 bases, with 8 bases separating them. The CDR3 has 12 residues. Germline V gene data show CDR1 as MGHRA and CDR2 as YSYEKL. The CDR3 DNA reads TGCGCCAGCAGCCAAGCTACAGGGGGCTACACCTTC. Amino acid sequence: CASSQATGGYTF.

The chain uses TRBV6-5 and TRBJ1-6, with TRBD1 matching 7 bases. This CDR3 region has 14 residues. J gave up 4 bases and V 6 bases, and 3 bases lay outside the gene matches. The germline CDR1 and CDR2 sequences are MNHEY and SVGAGI. In DNA, the CDR3 is TGTGCCAGCAGCGAGGGGGCTTATAATTCACCCCTCCACTTT. It is translated as CASSEGAYNSPLHF.

This clone occurred a few times. The rearrangement uses TRBV11-3 and TRBJ2-3; 14 nucleotides align to TRBD2. Germline V gene sequence: CDR1 SGHNT, CDR2 YENEEA. The CDR3 runs 18 residues. V was clipped by 1 base and J by 2 bases; unmatched bases: 5. CDR3 amino acids: CASSLGRLAGGPTDTQYF. Written as DNA, the CDR3 is TGTGCCAGCAGCTTAGGCCGACTAGCGGGGGGGCCCACAGATACGCAGTATTTT.

V gene TRBV6-5 combines with J gene TRBJ2-3; TRBD2 might be the D (5 bases). The V end lost 6 bases, the J end lost 9 bases, and 10 bases lay between the germline ends. The CDR3 totals 11 residues. The germline gives CDR1 MNHEY, CDR2 SVGAGI. This CDR3 reads CASRGEITQYF. CDR3 sequence (DNA): TGTGCCAGCAGGGGAGAGATCACGCAGTATTTT.

A single count supports this clone. V is TRBV27 and J is TRBJ2-1; no reliable D call. The CDR3 runs 15 residues. V gave up 5 bases and J gave up 6 bases, with 17 bases separating them. Looked up from germline, CDR1 is MNHEY and CDR2 is SMNVEV (reference sequence). Written as DNA, the CDR3 is TGTGCCAGCAGTCCAATAAAGCCCTTTATCAATGAGCAGTTCTTC. This codes for CASSPIKPFINEQFF.